These 32 T cell receptor beta chains were sequenced from one sample in a study of response to subunit inactivated influenza vaccine. TCRdb independently ran MiXCR on the RT-PCR reads; one entry per CDR3 protein. The repertoire holds hundreds of thousands of distinct CDR3 sequences, with about 10% as singletons. The sequenced sample was PBMCs from blood, obtained on the day of vaccination. Source of these receptors: a man in his fifties who received an inactivated influenza vaccine.

This clonotype was observed a handful of times. CDR3 bases: TGCGCCAGCAGCACCACGCCGGGACAGGGATTTAATGAGCAGTTCTTC. Its translation is CASSTTPGQGFNEQFF. The rearrangement links TRBV4-1 to TRBJ2-1, with 9 bases aligning to TRBD1. Germline values: CDR1 MGHRA, CDR2 YSYEKL. Trimming took 5 bases from V and 7 from J; bases not matched to a gene: 12. This CDR3 region has 16 residues.

This clonotype was observed many times. The V and J genes are TRBV5-5 and TRBJ1-6; D is ambiguous. Trimming pared 0 bases from V and 10 bases from J, leaving 2 bases between. Germline V gene lookup returns CDR1 SGHKS and CDR2 YYEKEE (reference sequence). The CDR3 extends over 11 amino acids. The CDR3 DNA sequence: TGTGCCAGCAGCTTGGACTCACCCCTCCACTTT. Its protein product is CASSLDSPLHF.

This clonotype has at least ten counts. The chain has TRBV20-1 and TRBJ2-7; 10 nucleotides match TRBD2. V lost 6 bases to trimming and J lost 2 bases; unmatched junction nucleotides: 4. The CDR3 is 13 residues long. Germline V gene lookup returns CDR1 DFQATT and CDR2 SNEGSKA (reference sequence). CDR3 DNA sequence: TGCAGTGCACTGAGCGGGAGGGCCTACGAGCAGTACTTC. This encodes CSALSGRAYEQYF.

The chain couples TRBV21-1 to TRBJ2-6; the D call of TRBD1 is as the table states it, not checked on the DNA. TRBV21-1 represents a pseudogene. The CDR3 runs to 16 residues. The CDR3 loop reads CASTQQGYPGANVLTF. CDR3 DNA sequence: TGTGCCAGCACCCAGCAGGGGTACCCTGGGGCCAACGTCCTGACTTTC.

This clonotype was observed many times. The chain carries TRBV29-1 and TRBJ2-1; possibly TRBD1 for D (5 bases). The CDR3 extends over 13 amino acids. Trimming left V 7 bases short and J 10 bases short, with 20 bases between. Germline CDR1 is SQVTM and CDR2 is ANQGSEA. CDR3 protein: CSALGDHPGEQFF. CDR3 DNA sequence: TGCAGCGCCTTGGGTGACCATCCAGGGGAGCAGTTCTTC.

The V gene is TRBV14, the J gene TRBJ2-7; tentative D call: TRBD1 (5 bases). The germline CDR1 and CDR2 sequences are SGHDN and FVKESK. The CDR3 is made up of 14 amino acids. Trimming cost V 4 bases and J 2 bases, with 12 bases left between them. CDR3 nucleotide sequence: TGTGCCAGCAGCCGGGTAGGGGTCCCCTACGAGCAGTACTTC. Protein product: CASSRVGVPYEQYF.

The rearrangement joins TRBV7-2 to TRBJ2-3; 12 bases agree with TRBD2. J gave up 6 bases and V 5 bases, and 6 bases lay outside the gene matches. The CDR3 extends over 15 amino acids. The germline CDR1 and CDR2 sequences are SGHTA and FQGNSA. CDR3 in amino acids: CASSLRTSGEDTQYF. CDR3 DNA sequence: TGTGCCAGCAGCCTTCGGACTAGCGGGGAGGATACGCAGTATTTT. The whole variable domain, remainder taken from reference TRBV7-2 and TRBJ2-3, is GAGVSQSPSNKVTEKGKDVELRCDPISGHTALYWYRQSLGQGLEFLIYFQGNSAPDKSGLPSDRFSAERTGGSVSTLTIQRTQQEDSAVYLCASSLRTSGEDTQYFGPGTRLTVL.

This clonotype has a count of ten or more. This rearrangement joins TRBV10-3 to TRBJ2-7; TRBD2 agrees at 13 bases. Looked up from germline, CDR1 is ENHRY and CDR2 is SYGVKD. This CDR3 region has 13 residues. The J segment lost 5 bases and the V segment lost 10 bases, leaving 5 bases of the junction unmatched. The CDR3 is CATGGLAGNEQYF. CDR3 nucleotides: TGTGCCACCGGGGGACTAGCGGGAAACGAGCAGTACTTC.

This chain connects TRBV10-3 to TRBJ2-1; 14 nucleotides agree with TRBD2. This CDR3 contains 19 residues. V dropped 0 bases and J dropped 5; count of bases not matched to a gene: 9. CDR1 is ENHRY and CDR2 is SYGVKD in the germline V gene. The CDR3 nucleotides are TGTGCCATCAGTGAGTCGAGAGGGAAGACTAGCGGGAGGGACAATGAGCAGTTCTTC. This encodes CAISESRGKTSGRDNEQFF.

This clonotype was observed a few times. The chain is built from TRBV5-1 and TRBJ2-5; possibly TRBD1 for D (6 bases). CDR1 is SGHRS and CDR2 is YFSETQ in the germline V gene. Trimming pared 6 bases from V and 3 bases from J, leaving 18 bases between. The CDR3 spans 15 residues. The CDR3 reads CASIEGSTGKETQYF. In nucleotides, the CDR3 is TGCGCCAGCATAGAGGGGTCGACAGGAAAAGAGACCCAGTACTTC.

V usage is TRBV5-1 and J usage is TRBJ2-7; 7 nucleotides line up with TRBD1. V shed 0 bases and J 6 bases; nucleotides not matched to a gene: 9. Germline CDR1 reads SGHRS; CDR2 reads YFSETQ. The CDR3 contains 15 residues. The CDR3 sequence is CASSLGTGKRGEQYF. CDR3 DNA sequence: TGCGCCAGCAGCTTGGGGACAGGAAAAAGGGGCGAGCAGTACTTC.

The chain has TRBV11-2 and TRBJ2-7; tentatively, D is TRBD1 (5 bases). CDR3 length: 15 amino acids. The germline gives CDR1 SGHAT, CDR2 FQNNGV. Trimming shortened V by 5 bases and J by 5 bases, and 19 bases separated the two germline ends. The CDR3 is CASSPLGQGSHEQYF. CDR3 bases: TGTGCCAGCAGCCCTCTGGGCCAGGGAAGCCACGAGCAGTACTTC.

This clonotype was counted only a few times. The chain has TRBV7-9 and TRBJ2-7, with D unresolved. CDR1 and CDR2 from the germline V gene are SEHNR and FQNEAQ (reference sequence). The CDR3 loop spans 12 amino acids. The V end was cut by 5 bases, the J end by 5 bases, with 10 bases between. The CDR3 loop is CASSQVYHEQYF. The DNA of the CDR3 is TGTGCCAGCAGCCAAGTCTACCACGAGCAGTACTTC.

In its sample, this clonotype was seen a few times. V gene TRBV20-1 combines with J gene TRBJ2-4; D is unclear. V dropped 0 bases and J dropped 0 bases, with 15 bases sitting between them. From germline, CDR1 is DFQATT and CDR2 SNEGSKA (reference sequence). This CDR3 comprises 17 residues. The CDR3 sequence: CSARDEVLNLAKNIQYF. For the CDR3, the DNA is TGCAGTGCTAGAGATGAGGTGTTGAACCTAGCCAAAAACATTCAGTACTTC.

This sequence joins TRBV12-3 or TRBV12-4 and TRBJ2-1; tentatively, D is TRBD1 or TRBD2 (5 bases each). The length of the CDR3 is 17 residues. Deletions cut 1 base from V and 6 bases from J, with 19 bases between. Here the CDR3 DNA reads TGTGCCAGCAGTTTAGTTCGGGACCTAGTGGTGGGCAATGAGCAGTTCTTC. Its translation: CASSLVRDLVVGNEQFF.

There are many counts of this clonotype. This chain links TRBV3-1 with TRBJ2-1, with TRBD2 identical over 7 bases. Germline V CDR1 and CDR2: LGHDT, YNNKEL (reference sequence). The junction had 5 bases not matched to a gene; V was cut back by 2 bases and J by 4 bases. This CDR3 comprises 15 residues. The CDR3 DNA follows: TGTGCCAGCAGCCAATTCCTAGCGGAGTACAATGAGCAGTTCTTC. Its translation: CASSQFLAEYNEQFF.

This clonotype occurred many times. This rearrangement joins TRBV3-1 to TRBJ1-4; D remains ambiguous. The CDR3 runs 14 residues. V was cut by 1 base and J by 5 bases, with 8 bases left in between. Per germline, CDR1 LGHDT and CDR2 YNNKEL (reference sequence). The CDR3 nucleotides read TGTGCCAGCAGCCAAGGGACGGTGAATGAAAAACTGTTTTTT. It codes for CASSQGTVNEKLFF.

The chain recombines TRBV24-1 with TRBJ2-5; 7 bases align to TRBD1. Germline CDR1 and CDR2: KGHDR and SFDVKD. V gave up 10 bases and J gave up 5 bases; unmatched junction bases: 9. This CDR3 has 13 residues. The CDR3 reads CATRGQALETQYF. CDR3 in DNA: TGTGCCACAAGAGGACAGGCCTTGGAGACCCAGTACTTC.

This clonotype was observed a few times. The chain recombines TRBV28 with TRBJ2-7; D is uncertain. The CDR3 covers 13 residues. Trimming removed 2 bases at V and 6 bases at J, with 11 bases between. CDR1 MDHEN and CDR2 SYDVKM come from the germline V gene. CDR3 DNA: TGTGCCAGCAGTTTAAATGCCTTTGGCGAGCAGTACTTC. This gives the protein CASSLNAFGEQYF.

This clonotype was observed a handful of times. The chain couples TRBV7-9 to TRBJ2-3; 11 bases are shared with TRBD1. Trimming removed 2 bases from V and 3 bases from J; junction bases left unmatched: 7. Germline assignment: CDR1 SEHNR and CDR2 FQNEAQ (reference sequence). The CDR3 runs to 17 residues. The CDR3 nucleotides are TGTGCCAGCAGCTTATCCGGGACAGGGGGAGGAACAGATACGCAGTATTTT. This translates into CASSLSGTGGGTDTQYF.

In this sample, this clonotype turned up many times. CDR3 amino acids: CATSSPGSAGELFF. The CDR3 DNA follows: TGTGCCACCAGTTCCCCGGGGTCCGCCGGGGAGCTGTTTTTT. J is TRBJ2-2 and V is TRBV24-1; possibly TRBD2 for D (5 bases). CDR1 and CDR2 (germline): KGHDR, SFDVKD. CDR3 length: 14 residues. Trimming removed 6 bases from V and 6 bases from J, with 13 bases in between.

This sequence joins TRBV25-1 and TRBJ1-5; D might be TRBD1 (5 bases). In germline, CDR1 is MGHDK, CDR2 SYGVNS. CDR3 length: 14 residues. V shed 11 bases and J shed 0 bases, with 14 bases lying between them. As DNA, the CDR3 is TGTGCCGTGGCGGGGACCTATAGCAATCAGCCCCAGCATTTT. This codes for CAVAGTYSNQPQHF. Supplemented by reference TRBV25-1 and TRBJ1-5, the full variable domain reads EADIYQTPRYLVIGTGKKITLECSQTMGHDKMYWYQQDPGMELHLIHYSYGVNSTEKGDLSSESTVSRIRTEHFPLTLESARPSHTSQYLCAVAGTYSNQPQHFGDGTRLSIL.

This clonotype has ten or more counts. This sequence joins TRBV12-3 or TRBV12-4 and TRBJ1-5, with 9 bases lining up with TRBD1. This CDR3 is 14 amino acids long. Losses at the gene ends were 7 bases for V and 12 bases for J; bases not matched to a gene: 13. The CDR3: CASMRNRGLGNQHF. CDR3 bases: TGTGCCAGCATGCGGAACAGGGGGCTTGGTAACCAGCATTTT.

This chain links TRBV4-1 with TRBJ2-7; D possibly corresponds to TRBD1 (6 bases). Per germline, CDR1 MGHRA and CDR2 YSYEKL. Deletions cut 0 bases from V and 3 bases from J, with 12 bases between. The CDR3 is 15 amino acids. The CDR3 nucleotides read TGCGCCAGCAGCCAAGAGGGACATGGAGTCTACGAGCAGTACTTC. Translating it yields CASSQEGHGVYEQYF.

Many counts were recorded for this clonotype. The CDR3 DNA reads as TGTGCCAGCAGCTTAGTCCTAGTCTCGGATACGCAGTATTTT. Translation: CASSLVLVSDTQYF. V is TRBV7-2 and J is TRBJ2-3; D call uncertain. This CDR3 contains 14 residues. Looked up from germline, CDR1 is SGHTA and CDR2 is FQGNSA. V was trimmed by 1 base and J by 6 bases, leaving 11 bases between them.

This clonotype was seen ten or more times. The chain joins TRBV7-9 to TRBJ2-1; 9 bases agree with TRBD2. Germline CDR1 is SEHNR and CDR2 is FQNEAQ (reference sequence). J lost 8 bases, V lost 8 bases, and 10 bases had no gene match. The CDR3 is 14 amino acids. CDR3 sequence: CASQIAGVGHEQFF. CDR3 DNA sequence: TGTGCCAGCCAAATAGCGGGAGTAGGCCATGAGCAGTTCTTC.

This clonotype was found many times. The chain carries TRBV7-9 and TRBJ1-5; D uncertain. CDR1 and CDR2 from the germline V gene are SEHNR and FQNEAQ (reference sequence). V lost 0 bases and J 6 bases, leaving 6 bases between the germline ends. CDR3 length equals 13 residues. The CDR3 is CASSLALGQPQHF. CDR3 nucleotide sequence: TGTGCCAGCAGCTTAGCCTTAGGTCAGCCCCAGCATTTT. Variable domain in full (rest from reference TRBV7-9 and TRBJ1-5): DTGVSQNPRHKITKRGQNVTFRCDPISEHNRLYWYRQTLGQGPEFLTYFQNEAQLEKSRLLSDRFSAERPKGSFSTLEIQRTEQGDSAMYLCASSLALGQPQHFGDGTRLSIL.

This clonotype came up a few times. The chain is built from TRBV6-2 or TRBV6-3 and TRBJ1-2; D is unresolved. The CDR3 covers 15 residues. CDR1 and CDR2 (germline): MNHEY, SVGEGT. Trimming removed 2 bases from V and 0 bases from J, with 10 bases in between. CDR3 coding DNA: TGTGCCAGCAGTTACAGCTCGAGGACTAACTATGGCTACACCTTC. Its translation: CASSYSSRTNYGYTF.

This clonotype was picked up many times. The J gene is TRBJ2-2, the V gene TRBV28, with TRBD1 identical over 7 bases. This CDR3 is built from 16 residues. Germline CDR1 reads MDHEN; CDR2 reads SYDVKM. The trim removed 8 bases at V and 0 bases at J, leaving 9 bases unmatched. The CDR3 region has the DNA TGTGCCAGCCGGGACAGCCGAATCCCGAACACCGGGGAGCTGTTTTTT. It encodes CASRDSRIPNTGELFF. The whole variable domain, filled in from reference TRBV28 and TRBJ2-2, reads DVKVTQSSRYLVKRTGEKVFLECVQDMDHENMFWYRQDPGLGLRLIYFSYDVKMKEKGDIPEGYSVSREKKERFSLILESASTNQTSMYLCASRDSRIPNTGELFFGEGSRLTVL.

This clonotype came up a few times. The CDR3 DNA reads as TGCGCCAGCAGCGCCTCCGACAGTAAAAACATTCAGTACTTC. Translation gives CASSASDSKNIQYF. V and J are TRBV5-1 and TRBJ2-4; TRBD1 might be the D (5 bases). Deletions cut 4 bases from V and 4 bases from J, with 12 bases between. CDR3 length: 14 amino acids. Germline CDR1 SGHRS, CDR2 YFSETQ.

The chain recombines TRBV28 with TRBJ2-5, with D unresolved. The germline V and J ends were trimmed by 7 bases and 3 bases, with 18 bases remaining between them. The CDR3 is 15 amino acids. Germline CDR1 reads MDHEN; CDR2 reads SYDVKM. The chain's CDR3 is CASTRGGNAEETQYF. Written as DNA, the CDR3 is TGTGCCAGCACCCGTGGCGGAAACGCCGAAGAGACCCAGTACTTC. Filled out from reference TRBV28 and TRBJ2-5, the complete variable domain reads DVKVTQSSRYLVKRTGEKVFLECVQDMDHENMFWYRQDPGLGLRLIYFSYDVKMKEKGDIPEGYSVSREKKERFSLILESASTNQTSMYLCASTRGGNAEETQYFGPGTRLLVL.

This clonotype has only a few counts. The chain has TRBV4-1 and TRBJ2-3; D is perhaps TRBD1 (5 bases). V was pared by 7 bases and J by 1 base, with 15 bases between. The CDR3 spans 15 residues. Germline V gene data show CDR1 as MGHRA and CDR2 as YSYEKL. CDR3 amino acids: CASTDSSTGTDTQYF. CDR3 nucleotides: TGCGCCAGCACTGATAGTTCGACAGGCACAGATACGCAGTATTTT.